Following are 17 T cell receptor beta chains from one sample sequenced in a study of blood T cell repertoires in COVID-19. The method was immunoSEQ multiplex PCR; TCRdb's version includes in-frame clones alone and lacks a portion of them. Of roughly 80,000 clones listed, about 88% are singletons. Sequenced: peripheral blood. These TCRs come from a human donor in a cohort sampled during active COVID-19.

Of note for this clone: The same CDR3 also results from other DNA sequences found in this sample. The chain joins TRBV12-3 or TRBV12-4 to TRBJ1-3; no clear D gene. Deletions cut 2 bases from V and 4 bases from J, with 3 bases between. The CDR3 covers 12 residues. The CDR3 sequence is CASSLSGNTIYF. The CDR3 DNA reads TGTGCCAGCAGTTTATCGGGAAACACCATATATTTT.

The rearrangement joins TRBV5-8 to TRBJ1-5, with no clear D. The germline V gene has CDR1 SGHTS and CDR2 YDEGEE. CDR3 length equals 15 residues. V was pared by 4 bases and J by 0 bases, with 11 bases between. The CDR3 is CASSGRKYSNQPQHF. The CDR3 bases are TGTGCCAGCAGCGGGAGGAAATATAGCAATCAGCCCCAGCATTTT.

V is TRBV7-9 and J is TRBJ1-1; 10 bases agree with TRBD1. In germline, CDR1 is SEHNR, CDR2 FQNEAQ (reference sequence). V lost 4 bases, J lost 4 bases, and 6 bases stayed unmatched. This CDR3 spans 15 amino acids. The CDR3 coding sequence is TGTGCCAGCAGCTCGGTGCGGACAGGGGGCACTGAAGCTTTCTTT. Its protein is CASSSVRTGGTEAFF.

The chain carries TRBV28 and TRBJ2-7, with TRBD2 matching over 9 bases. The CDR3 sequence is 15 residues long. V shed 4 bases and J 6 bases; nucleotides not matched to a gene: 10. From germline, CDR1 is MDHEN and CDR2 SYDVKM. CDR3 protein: CASSSPTSGSTEQYF. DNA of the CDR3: TGTGCCAGCAGTTCCCCGACTAGCGGAAGTACCGAGCAGTACTTC.

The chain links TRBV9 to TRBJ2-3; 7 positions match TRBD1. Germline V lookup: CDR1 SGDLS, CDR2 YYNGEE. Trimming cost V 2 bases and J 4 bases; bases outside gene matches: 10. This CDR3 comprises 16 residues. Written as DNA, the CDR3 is TGTGCCAGCAGCGTGAGTCTGTTAACAGGGGCAGATACGCAGTATTTT. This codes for CASSVSLLTGADTQYF.

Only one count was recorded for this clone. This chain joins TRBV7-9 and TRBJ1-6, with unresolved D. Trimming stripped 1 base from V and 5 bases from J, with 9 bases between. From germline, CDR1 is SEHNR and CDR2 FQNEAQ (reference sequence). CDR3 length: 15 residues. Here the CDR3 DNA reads TGTGCCAGCAGCTTAGTTACAGAAGATAATTCACCCCTCCACTTT. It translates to CASSLVTEDNSPLHF.

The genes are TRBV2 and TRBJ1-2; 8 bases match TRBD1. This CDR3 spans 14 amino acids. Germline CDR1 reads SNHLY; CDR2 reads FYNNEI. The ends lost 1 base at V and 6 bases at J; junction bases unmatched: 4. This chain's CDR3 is CASSEGRTGHGYTF. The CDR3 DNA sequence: TGTGCCAGCAGTGAAGGGCGGACAGGGCATGGCTACACCTTC.

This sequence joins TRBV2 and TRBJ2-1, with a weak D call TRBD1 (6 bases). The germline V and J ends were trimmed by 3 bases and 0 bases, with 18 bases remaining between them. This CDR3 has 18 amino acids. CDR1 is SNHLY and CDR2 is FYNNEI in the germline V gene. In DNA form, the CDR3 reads TGTGCCAGCAGTGATCTTCCCCGGACAGCTTCCTCCTACAATGAGCAGTTCTTC. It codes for CASSDLPRTASSYNEQFF.

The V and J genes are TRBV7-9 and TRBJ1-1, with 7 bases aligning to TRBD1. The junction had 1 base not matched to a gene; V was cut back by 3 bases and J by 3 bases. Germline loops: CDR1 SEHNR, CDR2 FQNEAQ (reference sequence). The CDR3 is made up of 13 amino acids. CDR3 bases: TGTGCCAGCAGCTTCGGGACAGACACTGAAGCTTTCTTT. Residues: CASSFGTDTEAFF.

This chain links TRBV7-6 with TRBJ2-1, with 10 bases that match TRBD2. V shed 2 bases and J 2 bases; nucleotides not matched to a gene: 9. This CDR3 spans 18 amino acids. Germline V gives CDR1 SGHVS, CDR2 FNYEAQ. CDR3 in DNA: TGTGCCAGCAGCTTATATGTCGGACTAGCGGAGACCTACAATGAGCAGTTCTTC. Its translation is CASSLYVGLAETYNEQFF.

The CDR3 region is CASSWTANSQPQHF. For the CDR3, the DNA is TGTGCCAGCAGCTGGACAGCTAATAGTCAGCCCCAGCATTTT. The chain links TRBV5-8 to TRBJ1-5, with TRBD1 as a possible D gene (6 bases). Germline V CDR1 and CDR2: SGHTS, YDEGEE. The CDR3 runs 14 residues. Deletions cut 3 bases from V and 6 bases from J, with 13 bases between.

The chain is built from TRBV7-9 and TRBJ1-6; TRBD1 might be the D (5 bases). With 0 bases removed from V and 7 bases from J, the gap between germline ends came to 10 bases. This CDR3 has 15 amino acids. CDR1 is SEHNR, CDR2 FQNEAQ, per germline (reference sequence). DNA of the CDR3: TGTGCCAGCAGCTTAGCTGGAGGGGTGAATTCACCCCTCCACTTT. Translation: CASSLAGGVNSPLHF. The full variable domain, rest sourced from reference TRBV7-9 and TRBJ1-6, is DTGVSQNPRHKITKRGQNVTFRCDPISEHNRLYWYRQTLGQGPEFLTYFQNEAQLEKSRLLSDRFSAERPKGSFSTLEIQRTEQGDSAMYLCASSLAGGVNSPLHFGNGTRLTVT.

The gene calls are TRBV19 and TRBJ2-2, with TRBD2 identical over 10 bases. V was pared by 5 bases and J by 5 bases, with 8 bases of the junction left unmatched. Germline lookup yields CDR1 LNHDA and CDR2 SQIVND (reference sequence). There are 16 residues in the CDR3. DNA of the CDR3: TGTGCCAGTAGTTTGGGAGCGGGAGGGCCTACCGGGGAGCTGTTTTTT. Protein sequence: CASSLGAGGPTGELFF.

This CDR3 is CASSQLPGVYEQYF. The CDR3 DNA follows: TGTGCCAGCAGCCAACTCCCAGGGGTCTACGAGCAGTACTTC. V and J are TRBV3-1 (or the pseudogene TRBV3-2) and TRBJ2-7, with TRBD1 as a possible D gene (6 bases). This CDR3 has 14 amino acids. The germline CDR1 and CDR2 sequences are LGHDT and YNNKEL (reference sequence). Between the trimmed V and J ends, which lost 2 bases and 3 bases, there was a span of 11 bases.

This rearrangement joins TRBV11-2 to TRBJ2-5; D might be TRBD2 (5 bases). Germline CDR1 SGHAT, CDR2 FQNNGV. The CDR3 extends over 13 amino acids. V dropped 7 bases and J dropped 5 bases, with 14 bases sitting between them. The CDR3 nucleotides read TGTGCCAGCACCCCGTGGCCGGGGGAGACCCAGTACTTC. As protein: CASTPWPGETQYF.

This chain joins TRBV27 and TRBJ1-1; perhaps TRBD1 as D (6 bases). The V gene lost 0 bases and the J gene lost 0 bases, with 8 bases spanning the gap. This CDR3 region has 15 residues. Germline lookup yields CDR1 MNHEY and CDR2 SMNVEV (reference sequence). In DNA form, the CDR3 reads TGTGCCAGCAGTTTATCGGGGGCACTGAACACTGAAGCTTTCTTT. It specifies CASSLSGALNTEAFF.

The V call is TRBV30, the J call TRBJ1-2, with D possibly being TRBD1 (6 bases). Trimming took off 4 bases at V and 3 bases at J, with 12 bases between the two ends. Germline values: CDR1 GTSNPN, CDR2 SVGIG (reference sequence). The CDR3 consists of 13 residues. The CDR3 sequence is CAWTQQGDYGYTF. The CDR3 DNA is TGTGCCTGGACCCAACAGGGTGACTATGGCTACACCTTC.